One sample yielded the 25 T cell receptor beta chains listed below, sequenced in a study of blood T cells in healthy people across ages. A sample-barcoded 5' primer and a J-beta primer mix were used in a second PCR of roughly 6 to 11 cycles. A single record per CDR3 protein comes from TCRdb applying MiXCR to the 5' RACE reads. The sample lists hundreds of thousands of distinct CDR3 sequences; roughly 25% were seen once. These data are also associated with another study on T cells of mothers and their children.

Specimen: blood. Source of these receptors: a boy aged 5-17 years in good health.

This clonotype was observed at least ten times. The J gene is TRBJ2-5, the V gene TRBV5-5; 7 bases line up with TRBD1. The germline CDR1 and CDR2 sequences are SGHKS and YYEKEE (reference sequence). The CDR3 spans 16 residues. V shed 1 base and J 4 bases; nucleotides not matched to a gene: 10. The CDR3 DNA reads as TGTGCCAGCAGCTTGTTCAGGGGGAGTGATAGAGAGACCCAGTACTTC. It specifies CASSLFRGSDRETQYF.

CDR3 in amino acids: CASSPDLGGYTF. In DNA, the CDR3 is TGCGCCAGCAGCCCGGATTTGGGCGGCTACACCTTC. This chain uses TRBV5-1 with TRBJ1-2; unclear D gene. V was trimmed by 4 bases and J by 8 bases, leaving 12 bases between them. The CDR3 consists of 12 residues. CDR1 and CDR2 from the germline V gene are SGHRS and YFSETQ. Variable domain in full (rest from reference TRBV5-1 and TRBJ1-2): KAGVTQTPRYLIKTRGQQVTLSCSPISGHRSVSWYQQTPGQGLQFLFEYFSETQRNKGNFPGRFSGRQFSNSRSEMNVSTLELGDSALYLCASSPDLGGYTFGSGTRLTVV.

This clonotype showed up just a few times. The chain combines TRBV20-1 with TRBJ2-5; maybe TRBD2 (7 bases). CDR3 size: 12 residues. V was pared by 3 bases and J by 5 bases, with 10 bases between. From germline, CDR1 is DFQATT and CDR2 SNEGSKA (reference sequence). CDR3 nucleotide sequence: TGCAGTGCTAGCGCGGGGGCGGAGACCCAGTACTTC. Protein product: CSASAGAETQYF.

The gene calls are TRBV20-1 and TRBJ2-3, with 10 bases identical to TRBD2. Trimming cost V 1 base and J 2 bases; bases outside gene matches: 3. Germline V gene sequence: CDR1 DFQATT, CDR2 SNEGSKA (reference sequence). The CDR3 is 15 amino acids. Here the CDR3 DNA reads TGCAGTGCTAGAGGGAGCGGGGGGGCCACAGATACGCAGTATTTT. Its translation is CSARGSGGATDTQYF.

The chain carries TRBV27 and TRBJ2-7; TRBD2 matches 9 bases. The assigned J gene may be wrong: the sequence end matches TRBJ2-1 better. The CDR3 length is 14 residues. In germline, CDR1 is MNHEY, CDR2 SMNVEV (reference sequence). Written as DNA, the CDR3 is TGTGCCAGCTGTAAAGCGGGGGGATACAATGAGCAGTTCTTC. Translating gives CASCKAGGYNEQFF.

This chain joins TRBV3-1 and TRBJ2-6, with 11 positions matching TRBD1. J was trimmed by 3 bases and V by 3 bases; bases with no gene match: 4. This CDR3 comprises 17 residues. In germline, CDR1 is LGHDT, CDR2 YNNKEL (reference sequence). The CDR3 DNA reads as TGTGCCAGCAGCCATTGGACAGGGGGCGATGGGGCCAACGTCCTGACTTTC. It is translated as CASSHWTGGDGANVLTF.

The chain employs TRBV15 and TRBJ2-1; 7 bases match TRBD2. Germline CDR1 is LNHNV and CDR2 is YYDKDF (reference sequence). The CDR3 consists of 15 residues. Trimming cost V 0 bases and J 6 bases; bases outside gene matches: 5. CDR3 residues: CATSRDPGGGNEQFF. Here the CDR3 DNA reads TGTGCCACCAGCAGAGATCCTGGGGGGGGCAATGAGCAGTTCTTC.

V usage is TRBV30 and J usage is TRBJ2-5; 8 bases are shared with TRBD2. Trimming at V came to 0 bases and at J to 7 bases, leaving 4 bases not matched to a gene. From germline, CDR1 is GTSNPN and CDR2 SVGIG (reference sequence). The CDR3 contains 13 residues. CDR3 region: CAWSVLAARTQYF. The CDR3 nucleotides read TGTGCCTGGAGTGTACTAGCGGCAAGGACCCAGTACTTC.

Comments on this clonotype: Germline and junction disagree at one end, which may indicate a read error. J is TRBJ1-1 and V is TRBV3-1, with TRBD1 identical over 10 bases. The CDR3 loop spans 17 amino acids. Germline-derived CDR1 and CDR2 are LGHDT and YNNKEL (reference sequence). The CDR3 nucleotides read TGTGCCAGCAGCCCCTGGGACAGGGGACGATTGAACACTGGAGCTTTCTTT. This codes for CASSPWDRGRLNTGAFF.

V gene TRBV29-1 combines with J gene TRBJ1-2, with D tentatively TRBD1 (6 bases). Germline CDR1 reads SQVTM; CDR2 reads ANQGSEA. CDR3 length: 12 residues. Between the trimmed V and J ends, which lost 6 bases and 6 bases, there was a span of 14 bases. CDR3: CSVQTGTDGYTF. Written as DNA, the CDR3 is TGCAGCGTGCAAACAGGGACCGATGGCTACACCTTC. Full variable domain (outside the CDR3, taken from reference TRBV29-1 and TRBJ1-2): SAVISQKPSRDICQRGTSLTIQCQVDSQVTMMFWYRQQPGQSLTLIATANQGSEATYESGFVIDKFPISRPNLTFSTLTVSNMSPEDSSIYLCSVQTGTDGYTFGSGTRLTVV.

The chain recombines TRBV12-3 or TRBV12-4 with TRBJ2-1; D is unresolved. V was clipped by 3 bases and J by 4 bases, with 10 bases between them. The CDR3 spans 14 residues. This chain's CDR3 is CASSFLSTYNEQFF. The DNA for the CDR3 is TGTGCCAGCAGTTTCTTATCCACATACAATGAGCAGTTCTTC.

The chain employs TRBV15 and TRBJ2-5, with 9 bases identical to TRBD1. This CDR3 has 15 amino acids. The V gene's germline CDR1 is LNHNV and CDR2 YYDKDF (reference sequence). J gave up 5 bases and V 5 bases, and 9 bases lay outside the gene matches. The CDR3 spells CATSGGQGRLETQYF. CDR3 DNA sequence: TGTGCCACCAGCGGTGGACAGGGGCGATTGGAGACCCAGTACTTC.

This clonotype has a handful of counts. This chain links TRBV13 with TRBJ2-2; TRBD1 matches 8 bases. The J segment lost 4 bases and the V segment lost 5 bases, leaving 6 bases of the junction unmatched. The germline V gene encodes CDR1 PRHDT and CDR2 FYEKMQ (reference sequence). This CDR3 contains 15 residues. The CDR3 DNA reads TGTGCCAGCAGCGAAACAGGGGGATCCACCGGGGAGCTGTTTTTT. It codes for CASSETGGSTGELFF.

There are many counts of this clonotype. The gene calls are TRBV4-1 and TRBJ1-3; the D gene is possibly TRBD1 (5 bases). This CDR3 has 17 amino acids. Per germline, CDR1 MGHRA and CDR2 YSYEKL. Deletions cut 1 base from V and 0 bases from J, with 13 bases between. CDR3 DNA: TGCGCCAGCAGCCAAGTCCCTGGGACGAGCTCTGGAAACACCATATATTTT. This sequence encodes CASSQVPGTSSGNTIYF.

This chain joins TRBV9 and TRBJ2-2; D gene ambiguous. Germline-derived CDR1 and CDR2 are SGDLS and YYNGEE. This CDR3 is 13 amino acids long. Between the trimmed V and J ends, which lost 4 bases and 6 bases, there was a span of 10 bases. The CDR3 loop is CASSPLDSGELFF. The CDR3 coding sequence is TGTGCCAGCAGCCCCCTCGACTCCGGGGAGCTGTTTTTT.

This sequence joins TRBV21-1 and TRBJ2-4; the table's D call, TRBD1, has no DNA check behind it. TRBV21-1 is shown as a pseudogene. The CDR3 spans 16 residues. The CDR3 coding sequence is TGTGCCAGCAGCAAAGTTGCCAGGGAAAGTGAGGACATTCAGTACTTC. The encoded protein is CASSKVARESEDIQYF.

The chain links TRBV7-3 to TRBJ2-5; D might be TRBD2 (5 bases). Per the germline V gene, CDR1 is SGHTA and CDR2 is FQGTGA. Trimming left V 3 bases short and J 5 bases short, with 13 bases between. The CDR3 spans 14 residues. Written as DNA, the CDR3 is TGTGCCAGCAGCTTGAACCCAAGCGGCGAGACCCAGTACTTC. Protein sequence: CASSLNPSGETQYF.

This clonotype was counted a single time. The V and J genes are TRBV29-1 and TRBJ1-2; TRBD1 might be the D (5 bases). Germline CDR1 reads SQVTM; CDR2 reads ANQGSEA. Deletions cut 3 bases from V and 2 bases from J, with 10 bases between. This CDR3 contains 13 residues. The CDR3 region is CSVDQGPNYGYTF. As DNA, the CDR3 is TGCAGCGTTGATCAGGGACCGAACTATGGCTACACCTTC.

V gene TRBV28 combines with J gene TRBJ2-1, with 7 bases identical to TRBD2. The CDR3 is 15 amino acids. V was clipped by 6 bases and J by 6 bases; unmatched bases: 11. Germline V lookup: CDR1 MDHEN, CDR2 SYDVKM. As DNA, the CDR3 is TGTGCCAGCAGGCAAGGGGACTACCTTTTCAATGAGCAGTTCTTC. It encodes CASRQGDYLFNEQFF.

This clonotype was seen a handful of times. The chain combines TRBV7-6 with TRBJ2-3; 8 positions match TRBD2. The J segment lost 6 bases and the V segment lost 5 bases, leaving 7 bases of the junction unmatched. Germline CDR1 is SGHVS and CDR2 is FNYEAQ. The CDR3 spans 14 residues. In nucleotides, the CDR3 is TGTGCCAGCAGCCCCGGGGGGGGGATTGATACGCAGTATTTT. Translating it yields CASSPGGGIDTQYF.

This clonotype has a handful of counts. The chain links TRBV7-9 to TRBJ1-2, with a tentative D call TRBD1 (5 bases). Germline V CDR1 and CDR2: SEHNR, FQNEAQ (reference sequence). Trimming took off 2 bases at V and 4 bases at J, with 11 bases between the two ends. The CDR3 runs 14 residues. This CDR3 reads CASSLMSGGYGYTF. CDR3 coding DNA: TGTGCCAGCAGCTTAATGAGTGGGGGCTATGGCTACACCTTC.

In its sample, this clonotype was seen a few times. The chain joins TRBV4-1 to TRBJ2-5, with no clear D. The CDR3 totals 12 residues. With 7 bases removed from V and 4 bases from J, the gap between germline ends came to 10 bases. Germline values: CDR1 MGHRA, CDR2 YSYEKL. As DNA, the CDR3 is TGCGCCAGCAACCACCTCTCAGAGACCCAGTACTTC. Translation: CASNHLSETQYF.

The V call is TRBV9, the J call TRBJ2-6; D unclear. CDR1 SGDLS and CDR2 YYNGEE come from the germline V gene. The CDR3 length is 15 residues. The V end was cut by 3 bases, the J end by 0 bases, with 7 bases between. CDR3 region: CASSATHSGANVLTF. In nucleotides, the CDR3 is TGTGCCAGCAGCGCAACACACTCTGGGGCCAACGTCCTGACTTTC.

The chain employs TRBV2 and TRBJ1-6; D is undetermined. V gave up 6 bases and J gave up 13 bases, with 10 bases separating them. This CDR3 has 11 residues. The germline gives CDR1 SNHLY, CDR2 FYNNEI. The CDR3, as DNA: TGTGCCAGCAGCCCGACGGGGCCCCTCCACTTT. Translating gives CASSPTGPLHF.

The chain has TRBV29-1 and TRBJ2-1; 12 positions agree with TRBD2. V lost 2 bases and J lost 4; bases outside the gene matches: 12. The CDR3 extends over 18 amino acids. In germline, CDR1 is SQVTM, CDR2 ANQGSEA. The CDR3 loop reads CSVESTSGSLGAYNEQFF. CDR3 DNA: TGCAGCGTTGAATCGACTAGCGGGAGTTTGGGGGCATACAATGAGCAGTTCTTC.